This T cell receptor (beta chain) was found in a study of yellow fever vaccine responses in identical twins. On this clonotype itself: Its antigen is not known.

Study-wide results and limits: Twins' vaccine T cell response reportedly gave the appearance of partial convergence and partial personalization.

Between the trimmed V and J ends, which lost 3 bases and 0 bases, there was a span of 14 bases. CDR1 is MDHEN and CDR2 is SYDVKM in the germline V gene. The CDR3 is 16 amino acids. TCRdb reprocessed the RT-PCR reads via MiXCR and lists one record per CDR3 protein. The sample holds nearly 7,000 distinct CDR3 sequences; less than 90% are singletons and the top ten take roughly 3.4%. V and J are TRBV28 and TRBJ1-1; D uncertain. Sequenced here: T cells from blood (PBMCs), unsorted or a sorted subset (not recorded which), sampled before or after yellow fever vaccination (not recorded which). This receptor was identified in a woman between 18 and 29 years old who received the yellow fever vaccine. The CDR3 protein is CASSFAPFGMNTEAFF. The DNA of the CDR3 is TGTGCCAGCAGTTTTGCACCTTTTGGGATGAACACTGAAGCTTTCTTT.